This T cell receptor beta chain was sequenced in a study of T-cell memory formation after mild COVID-19 (dated by TCRdb to about 2021). For context, the study as a whole: Most TCR sequence clusters were specific to one of the two donors. The cohort comprised two young, previously healthy adult volunteers, one female and one male. Longitudinal TCRalpha and TCRbeta repertoire sequencing tracked T-cell clones expanding and contracting after mild COVID-19 in a couple of donors. The paper as a whole reports these results and caveats: Contracting CD4+ clones were located mainly in the CM and EM memory subsets, whereas CD8+ clones were found to be enriched in EMRA. Only a couple of mild cases were covered in the study, and larger cohorts including severe cases with pre-infection samples were considered necessary. Whether the second-wave clones peaking on day 37 were SARS-CoV-2 specific was not confirmed. The detection of some responding clones in pre-infection memory suggests that pre-existing cross-reactive memory T cells joined the SARS-CoV-2 response. Balanced CD4/CD8 phenotypes were observed for clones contracting from day 15 to 85, whereas a bias towards CD4+ was observed for a second wave of clones expanding from day 15 to 37.

Ficoll-Paque density gradient centrifugation was used to isolate PBMCs. A few counts support this clonotype. This receptor's antigen is unknown. No much larger clonotype is one base removed from it; base qualities were not supplied. The sequencer was an Illumina NovaSeq 6000. TCRalpha and TCRbeta cDNA libraries were constructed by 5'RACE with constant-segment primers, with sample barcodes and unique molecular identifiers being introduced. RNA was extracted from every sample with Trizol reagent. Amplification of the libraries took two PCR steps, and the second step added a second sample barcode plus Illumina TruSeq adapters. Sequencing of the libraries was done on an Illumina NovaSeq, producing 2 x 150 bp paired-end reads. From the authors' description of their analysis: Demultiplexing of reads and collapsing into UMI-guided consensus sequences were performed with migec v1.2.7. Using mixcr v2.1.11, UMI consensuses were aligned to TRA and TRB V and J templates and then assembled into clonotypes. A clonotype was counted as expanded or contracted only if both edgeR and NoisET called the change significant, with noise models trained on biological replicates. For edgeR calls, the thresholds were a false discovery rate-adjusted p below 0.01 and a log2 fold-change of 1. As an exploratory analysis of dynamics, max-normalized trajectories of the 1000 most abundant clonotypes were examined with PCA combined with hierarchical clustering. Separately sequenced CD4+ and CD8+ repertoires were used to assign a CD4 or CD8 phenotype to each responding clone. Using fastp trimming at Q25 and MiXCR clonotype assembly, TCRdb reanalyzed the public sequencing data and kept in-frame beta chains. Every CDR3 protein is listed once, alongside the most common genes and DNA of its rows. The V and J calls here are based on TCRdb, not the publication. In all, the sample holds 100,000 to 130,000 distinct CDR3 sequences, and 15% to 20% of those were seen once. In total, the top ten clones hold around 5.1% of the sample.

CDR1 and CDR2, looked up from the germline V gene, are SGHAT and FQNNGV. There are 16 amino acids in the CDR3, from cysteine to phenylalanine inclusive. The DNA shown is the 48-base CDR3, in frame from base 1. V is cut by 6 bases and J by 0 bases, and the space between the germline ends is 17 bases. Sequences were obtained from PBMCs or a T cell subset sorted from them (not recorded which). The sequence derives from a man in his late teens or twenties who had mild COVID-19 (a few samples of this study predate the infection). The sample titles of this study are shuffled in the database, so cell type and time point are left out; the donor was told from shared clones. The sequence joins TRBV11-2 to TRBJ1-2, and possibly TRBD1, on 6 matching bases. The DNA sequence is as follows: TGTGCCAGCAGAACCCTAACAGGGCGGACTAACTATGGCTACACCTTC. Its protein is CASRTLTGRTNYGYTF.